This is a list of T cell receptor beta chains from one sample in a study of neurological immune-mediated disorders. Each CDR3 protein is one row after TCRdb ran MiXCR on the 5' RACE reads. In the table there are 25,000 to 35,000 distinct CDR3 sequences, more than 14% of which are singletons. The sequenced material came from PBMCs. The receptors stem from a man aged 65 to 79 in good health. CDR3s include the opening cysteine and the closing phenylalanine or tryptophan. A D gene is named only where the DNA matches it firmly. The listing skips clone size in some rows; elsewhere it reads once, few, many or a size class.

CDR3: CASSLAGQSGANVLTF
DNA: TGCGCCAGCAGCTTGGCCGGACAGTCTGGGGCCAACGTCCTGACTTTC
size: many
J: TRBJ2-6
length: 16
D: -
V: TRBV5-1

CDR3: CASSQSTVYEQYF
DNA: TGTGCCAGCAGCCAAAGCACGGTGTACGAGCAGTACTTC
size: many
J: TRBJ2-7
length: 13
D: -
V: TRBV7-2

CDR3: CSHTTGVGGSYEQYF
DNA: TGCAGCCACACCACAGGCGTGGGAGGGTCCTACGAGCAGTACTTC
size: many
J: TRBJ2-7
length: 15
D: TRBD2
V: TRBV29-1

CDR3: CASSRDRANTGELCF
DNA: TGTGCAAGCAGTCGGGACAGAGCGAACACCGGGGAGCTGTGTTTT
size: -
J: TRBJ2-2
length: 15
D: TRBD1
V: TRBV2

CDR3: CASSSDRGAYNEQFF
DNA: TGTGCCAGCAGTTCGGACAGGGGGGCCTACAATGAGCAGTTCTTC
size: many
J: TRBJ2-1
length: 15
D: TRBD1
V: TRBV7-3

CDR3: CASSPRGSRSNEQFF
DNA: TGTGCCAGCAGCCCAAGAGGCTCCCGGTCCAATGAGCAGTTCTTC
size: many
J: TRBJ2-1
length: 15
D: -
V: TRBV7-9

CDR3: CASSLAGHSGNTIYF
DNA: TGCGCCAGCAGCTTGGCCGGGCACTCTGGAAACACCATATATTTT
size: many
J: TRBJ1-3
length: 15
D: -
V: TRBV5-1

CDR3: CSASPTGKADEQFF
DNA: TGCAGTGCTTCCCCGACAGGGAAGGCGGATGAGCAGTTCTTC
size: many
J: TRBJ2-1
length: 14
D: TRBD1
V: TRBV20-1

CDR3: CASSPDEEQFF
DNA: TGTGCCAGCAGTCCGGATGAGGAGCAGTTCTTC
size: many
J: TRBJ2-1
length: 11
D: -
V: TRBV11-2

CDR3: CSARVPGATGNTIYF
DNA: TGCAGTGCTAGAGTTCCGGGGGCCACGGGAAACACCATATATTTT
size: many
J: TRBJ1-3
length: 15
D: -
V: TRBV20-1

CDR3: CASSMFGSDYEQYF
DNA: TGTGCCAGCAGCATGTTTGGTTCAGACTACGAGCAGTACTTC
size: many
J: TRBJ2-7
length: 14
D: -
V: TRBV2

CDR3: CASAPGQGIFEQFF
DNA: TGCGCCAGCGCTCCGGGACAGGGGATATTTGAGCAGTTCTTC
size: many
J: TRBJ2-1
length: 14
D: TRBD1
V: TRBV5-1

CDR3: CASSLGSYNEQFF
DNA: TGTGCCAGCAGCTTAGGTTCTTACAATGAGCAGTTCTTC
size: medium-sized
J: TRBJ2-1
length: 13
D: -
V: TRBV7-2

CDR3: CASSLFDTNTGELFF
DNA: TGTGCCAGCAGTTTATTCGACACTAACACCGGGGAGCTGTTTTTT
size: -
J: TRBJ2-2
length: 15
D: -
V: TRBV27

CDR3: CASSLMWNRGETQYF
DNA: TGTGCCAGCAGCTTAATGTGGAACAGGGGAGAGACCCAGTACTTC
size: many
J: TRBJ2-5
length: 15
D: TRBD1
V: TRBV7-2

CDR3: CATSRDEKGEAFF
DNA: TGTGCCACCAGCAGAGATGAGAAGGGAGAAGCTTTCTTT
size: many
J: TRBJ1-1
length: 13
D: -
V: TRBV15

CDR3: CASRLTRDRVTDTQYF
DNA: TGTGCAAGTCGCTTGACCCGGGACAGGGTCACAGATACGCAGTATTTT
size: -
J: TRBJ2-3
length: 16
D: -
V: TRBV12-2

CDR3: CASSPLGHLSGNTIYF
DNA: TGTGCCAGCAGCCCCCTCGGACATCTCTCTGGAAACACCATATATTTT
size: many
J: TRBJ1-3
length: 16
D: -
V: TRBV21-1

CDR3: CASSLGHLTYEQYF
DNA: TGTGCCAGCAGTCTAGGACATCTGACCTACGAGCAGTACTTC
size: many
J: TRBJ2-7
length: 14
D: -
V: TRBV28

CDR3: CASSFYICSAMLSSYNEQFF
DNA: -
size: -
J: TRBJ2-1
length: 20
D: -
V: TRBV21-1

CDR3: CASSGGTTVWEQYF
DNA: TGTGCCAGCAGCGGGGGGACTACGGTATGGGAGCAGTACTTC
size: many
J: TRBJ2-7
length: 14
D: TRBD2
V: TRBV7-2

CDR3: CASSSGQGWTEAFF
DNA: TGCGCCAGCAGCTCGGGACAGGGTTGGACTGAAGCTTTCTTT
size: many
J: TRBJ1-1
length: 14
D: TRBD1
V: TRBV5-1

CDR3: CASSFRGHTEAFF
DNA: TGTGCCAGCAGCTTTAGGGGGCACACTGAAGCTTTCTTT
size: many
J: TRBJ1-1
length: 13
D: TRBD1
V: TRBV11-3

CDR3: CASSPWGGREETQYF
DNA: TGTGCCAGCAGCCCTTGGGGAGGACGGGAAGAGACCCAGTACTTC
size: many
J: TRBJ2-5
length: 15
D: -
V: TRBV7-9

CDR3: CASSYPPDKPYGYTF
DNA: TGTGCCAGCAGTTATCCGCCCGACAAACCCTATGGCTACACCTTC
size: many
J: TRBJ1-2
length: 15
D: -
V: TRBV6-2/TRBV6-3

CDR3: CSAPQRSSAHYEQYF
DNA: TGCAGTGCGCCTCAGAGATCCAGTGCCCACTACGAGCAGTACTTC
size: few
J: TRBJ2-7
length: 15
D: -
V: TRBV20-1

CDR3: CASSRLLASAANEQFF
DNA: TGTGCCAGCAGCCGCCTCCTAGCGAGTGCGGCCAATGAGCAGTTCTTC
size: many
J: TRBJ2-1
length: 16
D: -
V: TRBV7-2

CDR3: CASSYSGQGGMGETQYF
DNA: TGTGCCAGCAGTTACTCAGGACAGGGTGGAATGGGAGAGACCCAGTACTTC
size: many
J: TRBJ2-5
length: 17
D: TRBD1
V: TRBV6-5

CDR3: CASSQSGGTQYF
DNA: TGTGCCAGCAGCCAAAGCGGGGGGACCCAGTACTTC
size: many
J: TRBJ2-5
length: 12
D: TRBD2
V: TRBV3-1

CDR3: CASSVRSNTEAFF
DNA: TGTGCCAGCTCAGTTCGTTCGAACACTGAAGCTTTCTTT
size: -
J: TRBJ1-1
length: 13
D: -
V: TRBV12-3/TRBV12-4

CDR3: CASSSPGMGNSGANVLTF
DNA: TGTGCCAGCAGTTCACCGGGGATGGGGAACTCTGGGGCCAACGTCCTGACTTTC
size: many
J: TRBJ2-6
length: 18
D: -
V: TRBV27

CDR3: CASSQDPGTDTQYF
DNA: TGTGCCAGCAGCCAAGATCCGGGGACAGATACGCAGTATTTT
size: many
J: TRBJ2-3
length: 14
D: -
V: TRBV4-2

CDR3: CSASPGTIETQYF
DNA: TGCAGTGCTAGCCCCGGGACAATCGAGACCCAGTACTTC
size: many
J: TRBJ2-5
length: 13
D: -
V: TRBV20-1

CDR3: CASSLEGAPGTESFF
DNA: TGCGCCAGCAGCTTGGAAGGTGCCCCGGGCACTGAATCTTTCTTT
size: -
J: TRBJ1-1
length: 15
D: -
V: TRBV5-1

CDR3: CASSLADGANEKLFF
DNA: TGCGCCAGCAGCTTGGCGGACGGGGCTAATGAAAAACTGTTTTTT
size: few
J: TRBJ1-4
length: 15
D: -
V: TRBV5-1

CDR3: CASSSRQGRDNSPLHF
DNA: TGTGCCAGCAGTTCACGACAGGGAAGAGATAATTCACCCCTCCACTTT
size: -
J: TRBJ1-6
length: 16
D: TRBD1
V: TRBV6-2/TRBV6-3

CDR3: CASSYRAPMGGPSTYEQYF
DNA: TGTGCCAGCAGTTACCGAGCCCCAATGGGGGGCCCCTCTACCTACGAGCAGTACTTC
size: -
J: TRBJ2-7
length: 19
D: -
V: TRBV6-5

CDR3: CASSRLSGGSGDTQYF
DNA: TGCGCCAGCAGCCGGCTTAGCGGGGGGTCCGGGGATACGCAGTATTTT
size: medium-sized
J: TRBJ2-3
length: 16
D: TRBD2
V: TRBV5-1

CDR3: CASSQGPWDTQYF
DNA: TGTGCCAGCAGTCAGGGGCCTTGGGATACGCAGTATTTT
size: many
J: TRBJ2-3
length: 13
D: -
V: TRBV27